The rows below give T cell receptor beta chains drawn from one sample of a study of blood T cell repertoires in COVID-19. Only in-frame clones appear in the TCRdb table, and some are missing; sequencing was by immunoSEQ multiplex PCR. There are tens of thousands of clones in the sample; under 90% occur only once, and 3% to 3.5% lies in the top ten. The specimen sequenced was peripheral blood. Receptor source: a man aged 50 or older with active COVID-19. CDR3s include the opening cysteine and the closing phenylalanine or tryptophan. The D gene is left open where the match is weak. Only some rows state a clone size, as once, few, many or a class for expanded clones.

TRBJ1-2,TRBV5-5,13,.,.,CASSLGRNYGYTF,TGTGCCAGCAGCTTGGGCCGGAACTATGGCTACACCTTC
TRBJ2-5,TRBV19,13,.,.,CASSIPGGETQYF,TGTGCCAGTAGTATCCCCGGAGGAGAGACCCAGTACTTC
TRBJ2-3,TRBV2,17,few,TRBD2,CASRATLAGGGTDTQYF,TGTGCCAGCAGGGCCACCCTAGCGGGGGGCGGTACAGATACGCAGTATTTT
TRBJ2-7,TRBV4-3,15,.,TRBD1,CASSQVGTGGYEQYF,TGCGCCAGCAGCCAAGTTGGGACAGGAGGCTACGAGCAGTACTTC
TRBJ1-2,TRBV5-6,15,.,TRBD1,CASSFGQGNIRGYTF,TGTGCCAGCAGCTTCGGACAGGGGAATATTCGGGGCTACACCTTC
TRBJ2-3,TRBV11-3,13,.,.,CASSLRGQDTQYF,TGTGCCAGCAGCTTAAGAGGGCAAGATACGCAGTATTTT
TRBJ1-5,TRBV6-1,12,.,.,CASSEALQPQHF,TGTGCCAGCAGTGAAGCGTTACAGCCCCAGCATTTT
TRBJ2-3,TRBV24-1,14,.,TRBD2,CATSDASGTDTQYF,TGTGCCACCAGTGATGCTAGCGGGACAGATACGCAGTATTTT
TRBJ1-2,TRBV7-9,12,.,.,CASSPGTWGYTF,TGTGCCAGCAGCCCCGGGACATGGGGCTACACCTTC
TRBJ2-1,TRBV10-2,17,.,TRBD2,CASSEKRTSGVYNEQFF,TGCGCCAGCAGCGAGAAAAGGACTAGCGGGGTCTACAATGAGCAGTTCTTC
TRBJ1-5,TRBV5-8,15,.,.,CASSLHGSRNQPQHF,TGTGCCAGCAGCTTGCACGGTTCTCGCAATCAGCCCCAGCATTTT
TRBJ2-3,TRBV27,13,.,.,CASSGHIEDTQYF,TGTGCCAGCAGCGGACATATAGAAGATACGCAGTATTTT
TRBJ2-5,TRBV28,16,.,TRBD2,CASREGGRGVRETQYF,TGTGCCAGCAGAGAGGGCGGGAGAGGAGTAAGGGAGACCCAGTACTTC
TRBJ2-1,TRBV19,13,.,.,CASSIGVADEQFF,TGTGCCAGTAGTATAGGAGTGGCGGATGAGCAGTTCTTC
TRBJ1-6,TRBV6-5,14,.,.,CAAQRGSKNSPLHF,TGTGCCGCCCAAAGGGGAAGTAAGAATTCACCCCTCCACTTT
TRBJ1-5,TRBV30,14,.,TRBD1,CAWSVDRGNQPQHF,TGTGCCTGGAGTGTGGACAGGGGCAATCAGCCCCAGCATTTT
TRBJ2-7,TRBV4-3,15,.,TRBD1,CASSQAGTGGYEQYF,TGCGCCAGCAGCCAAGCGGGGACAGGGGGCTACGAGCAGTACTTC
TRBJ2-1,TRBV10-3,18,.,TRBD2,CAISESSGTSGSGNEQFF,TGTGCCATCAGTGAGTCATCCGGGACTAGCGGGAGCGGGAATGAGCAGTTCTTC